These 8 T cell receptor beta chains were sequenced from one sample in a study of T cells in Graves' hyperthyroidism and ophthalmopathy. RNA transcripts provided the source from which TCR beta CDR3 regions were amplified. Initially, a first-round RT-PCR of the TCR CDR3 employed the HTBI primer set. TCRdb passed the multiplex PCR reads through MiXCR, listing each CDR3 protein once. The sample has over 400,000 distinct CDR3 sequences; 20% to 25% are singletons. Sequencing used blood. All receptors come from a woman between 65 and 79 years old with Graves' ophthalmopathy.

The gene calls are TRBV12-3 or TRBV12-4 and TRBJ1-3; D ambiguous. V lost 3 bases and J 7 bases, leaving 7 bases between the germline ends. CDR3 length equals 12 residues. The CDR3 sequence: CASSFFLNTIYF. Written as DNA, the CDR3 is TGTGCCAGCAGTTTTTTTCTTAACACCATATATTTT.

This clonotype has a count of ten or more. At one boundary the junction diverges from the germline segment, which might be a read error. The V call is TRBV12-3 or TRBV12-4, the J call TRBJ2-5; 11 bases align to TRBD2. The CDR3 loop spans 14 amino acids. The CDR3 DNA is TGTGCCAGCAGTATAGCGGGAGGGCGAGAGACCCAGTACTTC. It codes for CASSIAGGRETQYF.

The V gene is TRBV27, the J gene TRBJ2-7; 13 positions agree with TRBD2. The trim removed 3 bases at V and 2 bases at J, leaving 4 bases unmatched. This CDR3 is built from 16 residues. In germline, CDR1 is MNHEY, CDR2 SMNVEV (reference sequence). DNA of the CDR3: TGTGCCAGCAGTTTTCGGGGACTAGCGGGAACCTACGAGCAGTACTTC. Its protein product is CASSFRGLAGTYEQYF.

This clonotype was counted at least ten times. The J gene is TRBJ2-1, the V gene TRBV11-2, with 10 bases aligning to TRBD1. This CDR3 is built from 16 residues. Germline lookup yields CDR1 SGHAT and CDR2 FQNNGV. Trimming removed 2 bases from V and 4 bases from J; junction bases left unmatched: 5. The CDR3: CASSLPGTGVYNEQFF. CDR3 nucleotides: TGTGCCAGCAGCTTACCCGGGACAGGGGTTTACAATGAGCAGTTCTTC.

This clonotype was observed at least ten times. This chain connects TRBV6-1 to TRBJ2-7; TRBD1 agrees at 7 bases. This CDR3 contains 16 residues. The V gene end was trimmed by 4 bases and the J gene end by 2 bases; junction bases not matched to a gene: 11. Germline assignment: CDR1 MNHNS and CDR2 SASEGT. The CDR3 nucleotides read TGTGCCAGCAGTGGTAGGACAGGTCGTCCAGCCTACGAGCAGTACTTC. Its protein is CASSGRTGRPAYEQYF.

This clonotype was recorded many times. The rearrangement joins TRBV28 to TRBJ2-5; D may be TRBD2 (6 bases). The CDR3 covers 16 residues. V shed 4 bases and J shed 2 bases, with 17 bases lying between them. Germline V gene data show CDR1 as MDHEN and CDR2 as SYDVKM. The CDR3 DNA reads TGTGCCAGCAGTTCTCGGGAGAGGGGATTTCAAGAGACCCAGTACTTC. This sequence encodes CASSSRERGFQETQYF.

V usage is TRBV20-1 and J usage is TRBJ2-1; no reliable D call. V was shortened by 3 bases and J by 4 bases, with 13 bases between the two germline ends. This CDR3 spans 14 amino acids. Germline CDR1 is DFQATT and CDR2 is SNEGSKA (reference sequence). The CDR3 reads CSASLRSVYNEQFF. DNA for the CDR3: TGCAGTGCTAGTCTTAGATCCGTGTACAATGAGCAGTTCTTC.

The CDR3 DNA follows: TGTGCCATCAGCCTCTTTCAAGGGGACAACTATGGCTACACCTTC. Amino acid sequence: CAISLFQGDNYGYTF. This chain joins TRBV10-3 and TRBJ1-2, with D possibly TRBD1 on 5 matching bases. Trimming removed 6 bases from V and 2 bases from J, with 16 bases in between. Germline CDR1 ENHRY, CDR2 SYGVKD. The CDR3 is made up of 15 amino acids.